These 23 T cell receptor beta chains came from one sample sequenced in a study of human thymus T cells. Data came from immunoSEQ multiplex PCR; TCRdb stores just in-frame clones and leaves some out. The sample carries about 60,000 clones, 85% to 95% recorded once. Sequenced input: blood. These receptors all stem from a boy younger than two with a congenital heart defect but otherwise immunologically healthy.

The gene calls are TRBV2 and TRBJ2-7; unclear D gene. Trimming took 7 bases from V and 2 from J, leaving 18 bases between them. Germline V lookup: CDR1 SNHLY, CDR2 FYNNEI. The CDR3 is made up of 15 amino acids. This CDR3 reads CASTRDILSTYEQYF. The CDR3, as DNA: TGTGCCAGCACTAGAGACATCCTCTCTACCTACGAGCAGTACTTC.

J is TRBJ2-3 and V is TRBV6-5; possibly TRBD2 for D (5 bases). The CDR3 spans 14 residues. Deletions cut 0 bases from V and 6 bases from J, with 10 bases between. Germline CDR1 MNHEY, CDR2 SVGAGI. CDR3 protein: CASSYSSGGDTQYF. The CDR3 DNA is TGTGCCAGCAGTTACTCGAGCGGAGGCGATACGCAGTATTTT.

The rearrangement uses TRBV6-5 and TRBJ2-1, with 9 bases fitting TRBD1. V lost 6 bases and J lost 8; bases outside the gene matches: 5. Germline V lookup: CDR1 MNHEY, CDR2 SVGAGI. This CDR3 has 13 amino acids. CDR3 nucleotides: TGTGCCAGCAGCCGGGGACAGGGTCATGAGCAGTTCTTC. Translation gives CASSRGQGHEQFF.

The chain has TRBV28 and TRBJ2-5, with 10 bases matching TRBD2. This CDR3 region has 13 residues. Germline loops: CDR1 MDHEN, CDR2 SYDVKM. J gave up 9 bases and V 3 bases, and 4 bases lay outside the gene matches. CDR3 loop: CASSLASGSSQYF. CDR3 nucleotide sequence: TGTGCCAGCAGTTTGGCTAGCGGGAGCTCCCAGTACTTC.

The chain recombines TRBV6-5 with TRBJ2-7; D unclear. The V end was cut by 2 bases, the J end by 1 base, with 12 bases between. CDR1 is MNHEY and CDR2 is SVGAGI in the germline V gene. The CDR3 runs 15 residues. The CDR3 DNA is TGTGCCAGCAGTTACGTTTGGGCAGGATCCTACGAGCAGTACTTC. It is translated as CASSYVWAGSYEQYF.

The chain links TRBV7-8 to TRBJ1-3; 10 bases align to TRBD1. Germline values: CDR1 SGHVS, CDR2 FQNEAQ. V lost 1 base, J lost 0 bases, and 9 bases stayed unmatched. This CDR3 comprises 19 residues. CDR3 amino acids: CASSLGDRGGFYSGNTIYF. CDR3 sequence (DNA): TGTGCCAGCAGCTTAGGGGACAGGGGAGGCTTTTACTCTGGAAACACCATATATTTT.

The chain couples TRBV11-2 to TRBJ2-5; D is perhaps TRBD2 (7 bases). This CDR3 has 16 residues. Trimming pared 4 bases from V and 4 bases from J, leaving 19 bases between. CDR1 SGHAT and CDR2 FQNNGV come from the germline V gene. This CDR3 reads CASSYGRTRGGETQYF. The CDR3, as DNA: TGTGCCAGCAGCTATGGACGGACTAGGGGGGGAGAGACCCAGTACTTC.

The rearrangement uses TRBV6-1 and TRBJ2-7; 7 nucleotides agree with TRBD2. Germline CDR1 and CDR2: MNHNS and SASEGT. After removal of 5 bases from V and 6 bases from J, the junction contained 10 bases not matched to a gene. CDR3 length: 14 residues. The DNA for the CDR3 is TGTGCCAGCAGTACCCCGACTAGCCCGGGCGAGCAGTACTTC. Protein product: CASSTPTSPGEQYF.

The rearrangement uses TRBV27 and TRBJ2-2, with TRBD2 matching over 13 bases. V was clipped by 5 bases and J by 1 base; unmatched bases: 22. The CDR3 consists of 23 residues. CDR1 is MNHEY, CDR2 SMNVEV, per germline (reference sequence). CDR3 in amino acids: CASSQSRGHTSGRAWENTGELFF. CDR3 DNA sequence: TGTGCCAGCAGTCAGTCGCGGGGACATACTAGCGGGAGGGCCTGGGAGAACACCGGGGAGCTGTTTTTT.

This sequence joins TRBV18 and TRBJ2-1, with D possibly TRBD2 on 6 matching bases. CDR1 and CDR2 (germline): KGHSH, LQKENI. V gave up 1 base and J gave up 9 bases, with 19 bases separating them. The CDR3 runs 16 residues. The CDR3 nucleotides are TGTGCCAGCTCACCACGGAGCGGGCCCACGGAGGCTGAGCAGTTCTTC. It specifies CASSPRSGPTEAEQFF.

V gene TRBV7-9 combines with J gene TRBJ2-3; TRBD1 aligns across 8 bases. J was trimmed by 1 base and V by 4 bases; bases with no gene match: 7. The CDR3 has 16 amino acids. Germline V gene sequence: CDR1 SEHNR, CDR2 FQNEAQ (reference sequence). This CDR3 reads CASSYGQGGGTDTQYF. DNA of the CDR3: TGTGCCAGCAGCTACGGACAGGGTGGGGGCACAGATACGCAGTATTTT.

The chain combines TRBV6-5 with TRBJ1-1; tentative D call: TRBD1 (6 bases). The V and J ends lost 5 bases and 2 bases respectively, with 15 bases between them. The length of the CDR3 is 15 residues. The germline gives CDR1 MNHEY, CDR2 SVGAGI. The CDR3 region is CASSLSDRVNTEAFF. DNA for the CDR3: TGTGCCAGCAGTCTATCGGACAGAGTAAACACTGAAGCTTTCTTT.

In its sample, this clone was seen once. V and J are TRBV4-3 and TRBJ2-3; weak D call: TRBD2 (5 bases). CDR3 length equals 16 residues. V was trimmed by 0 bases and J by 8 bases, leaving 18 bases between them. Germline CDR1 reads LGHNA; CDR2 reads YSLEER. The CDR3 sequence is CASSQDLRQEVVTQYF. CDR3 nucleotides: TGCGCCAGCAGCCAAGATTTACGGCAGGAGGTAGTTACGCAGTATTTT.

DNA for the CDR3: TGTGCCAGCAGTACCGACAGGGTGGGCACAGATACGCAGTATTTT. This codes for CASSTDRVGTDTQYF. The gene calls are TRBV6-1 and TRBJ2-3; 7 bases agree with TRBD1. The germline gives CDR1 MNHNS, CDR2 SASEGT. The CDR3 extends over 15 amino acids. The trim removed 5 bases at V and 1 base at J, leaving 6 bases unmatched.

This clone is a singleton in its sample. The chain recombines TRBV18 with TRBJ1-6, with 8 nucleotides matching TRBD1. Looked up from germline, CDR1 is KGHSH and CDR2 is LQKENI. V trimming: 3 bases; J trimming: 4 bases; junction bases outside the gene matches: 2. The CDR3 extends over 15 amino acids. The CDR3 sequence: CASSPRTGYNSPLHF. CDR3 DNA: TGTGCCAGCTCACCCAGGACAGGGTATAATTCACCCCTCCACTTT.

V is TRBV28 and J is TRBJ1-1; D is possibly TRBD1 (6 bases). Trimming pared 4 bases from V and 3 bases from J, leaving 15 bases between. This CDR3 spans 15 amino acids. Looked up from germline, CDR1 is MDHEN and CDR2 is SYDVKM. The DNA of the CDR3 is TGTGCCAGCAGTTCGCCGGGACACCGCTACACTGAAGCTTTCTTT. This translates into CASSSPGHRYTEAFF.

In its sample, this clone was seen once. The rearrangement links TRBV5-4 to TRBJ2-2, with 8 bases fitting TRBD2. This CDR3 contains 18 residues. Looked up from germline, CDR1 is SGHNT and CDR2 is YYREEE (reference sequence). V dropped 0 bases and J dropped 2; count of bases not matched to a gene: 9. CDR3 DNA sequence: TGTGCCAGCAGCTTGGTGCCCAGCGGGGGCCAAAACACCGGGGAGCTGTTTTTT. It yields the protein CASSLVPSGGQNTGELFF.

V usage is TRBV25-1 and J usage is TRBJ2-3, with D unresolved. Trimming pared 6 bases from V and 0 bases from J, leaving 4 bases between. This CDR3 is built from 12 residues. Germline V gives CDR1 MGHDK, CDR2 SYGVNS. DNA for the CDR3: TGTGCCAGCAGGTTTAGCACAGATACGCAGTATTTT. Amino acid sequence: CASRFSTDTQYF.

This clone was detected only once. At one end the junction does not follow the germline gene, possibly because of a read error. This chain joins TRBV6-5 and TRBJ2-7, with D perhaps matching TRBD1 or TRBD2 (6 bases each). Germline assignment: CDR1 MNHEY and CDR2 SVGAGI. CDR3 size: 15 residues. CDR3 in amino acids: CAGSYSSGEAYEQYF. For the CDR3, the DNA is TGTGCCGGCAGTTACTCCTCAGGGGAGGCCTACGAGCAGTACTTC.

The chain links TRBV7-8 to TRBJ2-3; 7 nucleotides agree with TRBD1. The CDR3 consists of 16 residues. Unmatched junction bases numbered 9, after V lost 0 bases and J lost 6 bases. Germline loops: CDR1 SGHVS, CDR2 FQNEAQ. The CDR3 is CASSLATGRLRDTQYF. In nucleotides, the CDR3 is TGTGCCAGCAGCTTAGCGACAGGGCGCCTAAGGGATACGCAGTATTTT.

The chain links TRBV2 to TRBJ2-5, with 8 positions matching TRBD2. Germline-derived CDR1 and CDR2 are SNHLY and FYNNEI. J lost 4 bases, V lost 7 bases, and 14 bases had no gene match. The CDR3 totals 16 residues. The CDR3, as DNA: TGTGCCAGCACTAGAGCGGGAGTACAATGGGGAGAGACCCAGTACTTC. Amino acid sequence: CASTRAGVQWGETQYF.

V usage is TRBV4-1 and J usage is TRBJ2-7; 13 bases line up with TRBD2. The CDR3 runs to 15 residues. With 4 bases clipped from V and 4 bases from J, the junction kept 4 bases outside the gene matches. Germline loops: CDR1 MGHRA, CDR2 YSYEKL. In DNA, the CDR3 is TGCGCCAGCAGCCCGCGGACTAGCGGGAGTTACGAGCAGTACTTC. It is translated as CASSPRTSGSYEQYF.

A word on this clone: This sample includes further DNA sequences coding for the same CDR3. This chain connects TRBV5-1 to TRBJ2-7; 11 nucleotides line up with TRBD2. V shed 1 base, J shed 4 bases, and the junction held 1 base outside the gene matches. Germline loops: CDR1 SGHRS, CDR2 YFSETQ. The CDR3 is made up of 14 amino acids. This chain's CDR3 is CASSLTSGSYEQYF. For the CDR3, the DNA is TGCGCCAGCAGCTTGACTAGCGGGAGTTACGAGCAGTACTTC.